This is a list of T cell receptor beta chains from one sample in a study of human T cells and chemical hapten exposure. TCRdb reprocessed the RACE reads via MiXCR and lists one record per CDR3 protein. The sample has about 360,000 distinct CDR3 sequences, approximately 6.9% seen once; the top ten hold 7.5% to 8.5%. The specimen comprised whole blood, sampled in connection with sensitization to the hapten diphenylcyclopropenone (DPC). The receptors were gathered from a woman in her late teens or twenties with alopecia areata. Some clones in this sample may be carry-over from other donors' samples. CDR3s include the opening cysteine and the closing phenylalanine or tryptophan. D genes are given only for firm matches. A row's size may be missing; if present it is once, few, many or a size class.

clone size,D gene,V gene,J gene,CDR3 protein,CDR3 DNA
-,-,TRBV7-2,TRBJ2-1,CASSSPTRWEQFF,TGTGCCAGCAGCTCGCCGACCCGCTGGGAGCAGTTCTTC
many,-,TRBV15,TRBJ2-4,CATSRDFYGLAKNIQYF,TGTGCCACCAGCAGAGATTTTTACGGATTAGCCAAAAACATTCAGTACTTC
-,-,TRBV6-5,TRBJ1-1,CASSYQGSVSEAFF,TGTGCCAGCAGTTACCAGGGCTCCGTGTCTGAAGCTTTCTTT
-,-,TRBV7-2,TRBJ2-7,CASSPAGPTYEQYF,TGTGCCAGCAGCCCGGCAGGACCAACCTACGAGCAGTACTTC
-,TRBD1,TRBV6-5,TRBJ1-2,CASTAGQGLNYGYTF,TGTGCCAGCACCGCCGGACAGGGTTTAAACTATGGCTACACCTTC
-,-,TRBV3-1,TRBJ2-1,CASSQAGVGSYNEQFF,TGTGCCAGCAGCCAAGCCGGGGTCGGCTCCTACAATGAGCAGTTCTTC
few,-,TRBV6-5,TRBJ1-5,CASSVLWGSGQPQHF,TGTGCCAGCAGTGTACTATGGGGCTCGGGTCAGCCCCAGCATTTT
many,TRBD1,TRBV4-3,TRBJ2-7,CASSQYYRDRVSEQYF,TGCGCCAGCAGCCAATATTATCGGGACAGGGTGTCGGAGCAGTACTTC
-,-,TRBV7-9,TRBJ2-3,CASSPTWGKEGDTQYF,TGTGCCAGCAGCCCCACGTGGGGGAAAGAAGGGGATACGCAGTATTTT
few,TRBD1,TRBV7-2,TRBJ1-1,CASSQTGGWTEAFF,TGTGCCAGCAGCCAGACAGGGGGTTGGACTGAAGCTTTCTTT
few,-,TRBV18,TRBJ2-3,CASSAASSTDTQYF,TGTGCCAGCTCTGCCGCGTCTAGCACAGATACGCAGTATTTT
-,TRBD1,TRBV29-1,TRBJ1-5,CSVVETGDSNQPQHF,TGCAGCGTTGTGGAGACAGGGGATAGCAATCAGCCCCAGCATTTT
few,-,TRBV7-2,TRBJ1-2,CASSNPGTDQYGYTF,TGTGCCAGCAGCAATCCCGGGACCGATCAGTATGGCTACACCTTC
-,-,TRBV7-2,TRBJ1-1,CASSLEGRGAFF,TGTGCCAGCAGCTTGGAGGGTCGGGGGGCTTTCTTT
many,-,TRBV4-3,TRBJ2-3,CASSQEGGQLSSDTQYF,TGCGCCAGCAGCCAAGAAGGAGGACAACTCAGCTCAGATACGCAGTATTTT
few,TRBD1,TRBV5-1,TRBJ2-5,CASSWDRETQYF,TGCGCCAGCAGCTGGGACAGGGAGACCCAGTACTTC
few,TRBD1,TRBV28,TRBJ1-5,CASAGTGTSQPQHF,TGTGCCAGCGCCGGGACAGGGACCTCTCAGCCCCAGCATTTT
-,-,TRBV13,TRBJ2-5,CTSSFQSSGQETQYF,TGTACCAGCAGCTTCCAGTCCAGCGGGCAAGAGACCCAGTACTTC
many,-,TRBV5-6,TRBJ1-2,CASSIPDRLPFYGYTF,TGTGCCAGCAGCATTCCAGACAGGCTTCCATTCTATGGCTACACCTTC
many,TRBD1,TRBV20-1,TRBJ1-2,CSASGTGKGYTF,TGCAGTGCTAGCGGGACAGGGAAAGGCTACACCTTC
many,-,TRBV7-9,TRBJ2-7,CASSLDRPSYEQYF,TGTGCCAGCAGCTTGGACAGACCCTCCTACGAGCAGTACTTC
many,TRBD2,TRBV29-1,TRBJ2-3,CSVVTSGTDTQYF,TGCAGCGTTGTGACTAGCGGCACAGATACGCAGTATTTT
few,-,TRBV5-5,TRBJ2-2,CASSPAPDRETGELFF,TGTGCCAGCAGCCCGGCACCGGACAGAGAGACCGGGGAGCTGTTTTTT
few,TRBD1,TRBV5-1,TRBJ2-1,CASSLGTGVLNEQFF,TGCGCCAGCAGCCTCGGGACAGGGGTTCTAAATGAGCAGTTCTTC
once,TRBD2,TRBV20-1,TRBJ2-3,CSARDQGLAGDRDTQYF,TGCAGTGCTAGAGATCAGGGACTAGCGGGGGACAGGGATACGCAGTATTTT
-,-,TRBV7-9,TRBJ2-5,CASSRSREDQYF,TGTGCCAGCAGCCGGAGCCGTGAGGACCAGTACTTC
few,-,TRBV2,TRBJ2-5,CASSSTTAQETQYF,TGTGCCAGCAGTTCCACGACAGCACAAGAGACCCAGTACTTC
few,TRBD1,TRBV6-2/TRBV6-3,TRBJ1-1,CASSPTGGYAEAFF,TGTGCCAGCAGTCCGACAGGGGGCTACGCTGAAGCTTTCTTT
few,-,TRBV7-2,TRBJ2-3,CASGTGLEDTQYF,TGTGCCAGCGGTACCGGTCTCGAAGATACGCAGTATTTT
few,TRBD1,TRBV14,TRBJ1-1,CASSHGTGNVPSPEAFF,TGTGCCAGCAGCCACGGGACAGGGAACGTTCCCTCACCTGAAGCTTTCTTT
few,-,TRBV7-6,TRBJ1-1,CASSLAPGDRYTEAFF,TGTGCCAGCAGCTTAGCCCCGGGGGATCGATACACTGAAGCTTTCTTT
few,TRBD2,TRBV18,TRBJ2-7,CASSITGGYYEQYF,TGTGCCAGCTCAATCACGGGGGGATACTACGAGCAGTACTTC
-,-,TRBV29-1,TRBJ2-5,CSVGAVQETQYF,TGCAGCGTTGGGGCAGTCCAAGAGACCCAGTACTTC
few,TRBD1,TRBV11-2,TRBJ2-7,CASSRSAGTGVYEQYF,TGTGCCAGCAGCCGATCCGCCGGGACAGGTGTCTACGAGCAGTACTTC
few,TRBD1,TRBV5-4,TRBJ2-7,CASSRTGKSDEQYF,TGTGCCAGCAGCCGGACAGGGAAGAGCGACGAGCAGTACTTC